These 5 T cell receptor beta chains originate from one sample sequenced in a study of T cell responses to AZD1222 COVID-19 vaccine (dated by TCRdb to 2020 to 2022). The time point label of this sample denotes: about 28 days (+/-7) after the second vaccine dose. Library preparation was by the immunoSEQ multiplex PCR assay. Drawn from immuneACCESS, this table holds only the in-frame rearrangements with V and J called that TCRdb kept. Clones are partly lost; checked studies trace under half to an unresolved V gene and leave the rest unexplained. For this sample there are just under 75,000 clones; about three quarters appear just once. 45% to 50% of the sample goes to the ten largest clones. Sequencing used peripheral blood, obtained 28 days after the second AZD1222 dose. The source of these receptors is an adult who received the AZD1222 COVID-19 vaccine.

This clone was picked up one time. This chain joins TRBV14 and TRBJ2-3, with 12 positions matching TRBD2. The ends lost 4 bases at V and 5 bases at J; junction bases unmatched: 10. Germline V gives CDR1 SGHDN, CDR2 FVKESK. The CDR3 has 17 amino acids. The CDR3 nucleotides are TGTGCCAGCAGCCTGACTAGCGGGGGACCGCCCGGAGATACGCAGTATTTT. Protein sequence: CASSLTSGGPPGDTQYF.

This clone is a singleton in its sample. The gene calls are TRBV5-1 and TRBJ2-7; weak D call: TRBD2 (5 bases). This CDR3 contains 15 residues. Germline V CDR1 and CDR2: SGHRS, YFSETQ. V shed 5 bases and J shed 0 bases, with 15 bases lying between them. CDR3 sequence: CASSPRGFSSYEQYF. As DNA, the CDR3 is TGCGCCAGCAGTCCCCGCGGGTTTAGCTCCTACGAGCAGTACTTC.

This clone was seen a handful of times. V gene TRBV15 combines with J gene TRBJ2-5, with 10 positions matching TRBD2. Looked up from germline, CDR1 is LNHNV and CDR2 is YYDKDF (reference sequence). This CDR3 contains 16 residues. Trimming cost V 0 bases and J 5 bases; bases outside gene matches: 6. Written as DNA, the CDR3 is TGTGCCACCAGCAGAGAGGGTAGCGGGGGGTCGGAGACCCAGTACTTC. It specifies CATSREGSGGSETQYF.

The rearrangement joins TRBV5-6 to TRBJ2-5; D ambiguous. The CDR3 spans 14 residues. Germline values: CDR1 SGHDT, CDR2 YYEEEE. The V gene lost 7 bases and the J gene lost 5 bases, with 18 bases spanning the gap. CDR3 DNA sequence: TGTGCCAGCCGGCTTTGGGGATCGATGGAGACCCAGTACTTC. It encodes CASRLWGSMETQYF.

This chain connects TRBV29-1 to TRBJ2-7; no definite D call. Trimming took off 4 bases at V and 1 base at J, with 11 bases between the two ends. There are 13 residues in the CDR3. Germline V gene lookup returns CDR1 SQVTM and CDR2 ANQGSEA. For the CDR3, the DNA is TGCAGCGTTGGGGCCCAGCAATCCTACGAGCAGTACTTC. Its protein product is CSVGAQQSYEQYF.